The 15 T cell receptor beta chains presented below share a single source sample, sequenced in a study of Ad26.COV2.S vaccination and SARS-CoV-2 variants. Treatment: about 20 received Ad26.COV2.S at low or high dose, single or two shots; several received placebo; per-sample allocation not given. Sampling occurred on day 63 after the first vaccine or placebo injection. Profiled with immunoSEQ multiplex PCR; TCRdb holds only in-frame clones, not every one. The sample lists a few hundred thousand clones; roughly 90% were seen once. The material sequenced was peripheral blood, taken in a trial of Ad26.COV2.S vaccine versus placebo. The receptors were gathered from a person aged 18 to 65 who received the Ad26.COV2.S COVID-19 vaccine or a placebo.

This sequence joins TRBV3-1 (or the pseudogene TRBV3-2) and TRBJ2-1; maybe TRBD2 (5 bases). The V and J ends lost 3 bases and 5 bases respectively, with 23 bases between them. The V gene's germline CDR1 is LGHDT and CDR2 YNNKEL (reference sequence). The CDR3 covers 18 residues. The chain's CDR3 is CASSHQDRFLARDNEQFF. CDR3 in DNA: TGTGCCAGCAGCCACCAAGATCGGTTCTTAGCGAGGGACAATGAGCAGTTCTTC.

CDR3 in DNA: TGTGCCAGCAGTACAGCAAACTATGGCTACACCTTC. It codes for CASSTANYGYTF. J is TRBJ1-2 and V is TRBV28; D ambiguous. The V gene lost 5 bases and the J gene lost 2 bases, with 6 bases spanning the gap. Germline CDR1 is MDHEN and CDR2 is SYDVKM. This CDR3 has 12 residues.

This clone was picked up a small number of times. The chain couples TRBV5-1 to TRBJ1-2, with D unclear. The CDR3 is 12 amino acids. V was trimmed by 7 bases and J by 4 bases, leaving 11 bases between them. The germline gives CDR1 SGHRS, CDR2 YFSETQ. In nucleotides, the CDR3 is TGCGCCAGCCATGACAACCTCTATGGCTACACCTTC. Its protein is CASHDNLYGYTF.

The CDR3 region has the DNA TGTGCCAGTATAGGGCTAGCGGGAGCAGGGGAGCTGTTTTTT. This codes for CASIGLAGAGELFF. The rearrangement links TRBV19 to TRBJ2-2, with 10 bases aligning to TRBD2. V dropped 7 bases and J dropped 8; count of bases not matched to a gene: 7. In germline, CDR1 is LNHDA, CDR2 SQIVND (reference sequence). The CDR3 contains 14 residues.

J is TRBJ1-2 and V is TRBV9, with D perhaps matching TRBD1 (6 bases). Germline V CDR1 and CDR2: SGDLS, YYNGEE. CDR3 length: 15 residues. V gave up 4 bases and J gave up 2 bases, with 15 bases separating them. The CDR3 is CASSLRQEKNYGYTF. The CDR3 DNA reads TGTGCCAGCAGCCTTAGACAGGAAAAGAACTATGGCTACACCTTC.

Here the CDR3 reads CASLGFGYTF. Here the CDR3 DNA reads TGTGCCAGCCTAGGGTTTGGCTACACCTTC. The chain joins TRBV12-3 or TRBV12-4 to TRBJ1-2; D ambiguous. Trimming stripped 8 bases from V and 7 bases from J, with 8 bases between. This CDR3 comprises 10 residues.

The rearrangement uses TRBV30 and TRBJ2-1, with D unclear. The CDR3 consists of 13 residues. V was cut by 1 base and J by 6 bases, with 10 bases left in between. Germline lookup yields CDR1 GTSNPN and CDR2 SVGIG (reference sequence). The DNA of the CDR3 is TGTGCCTGGAGTGGGGTCCTATCCAATGAGCAGTTCTTC. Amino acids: CAWSGVLSNEQFF.

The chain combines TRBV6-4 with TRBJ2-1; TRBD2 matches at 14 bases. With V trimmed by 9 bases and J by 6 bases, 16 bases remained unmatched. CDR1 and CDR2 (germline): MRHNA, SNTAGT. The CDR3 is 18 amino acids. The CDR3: CARSRGLAGVWYPNEQFF. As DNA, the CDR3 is TGTGCCAGGTCGAGGGGACTAGCGGGAGTTTGGTATCCCAATGAGCAGTTCTTC.

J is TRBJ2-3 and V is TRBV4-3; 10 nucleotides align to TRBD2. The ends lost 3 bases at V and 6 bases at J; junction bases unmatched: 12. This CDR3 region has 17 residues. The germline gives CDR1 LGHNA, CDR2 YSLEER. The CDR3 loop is CASSQGSGGAGLDTQYF. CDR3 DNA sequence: TGCGCCAGCAGCCAGGGGAGCGGGGGGGCCGGATTGGATACGCAGTATTTT.

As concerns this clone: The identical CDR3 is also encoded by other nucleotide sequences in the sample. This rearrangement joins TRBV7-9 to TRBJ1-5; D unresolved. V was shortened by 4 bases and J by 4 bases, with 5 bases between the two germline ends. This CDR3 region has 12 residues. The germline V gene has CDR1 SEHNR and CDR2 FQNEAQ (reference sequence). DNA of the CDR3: TGTGCCAGCAGCTCCGATAATCAGCCCCAGCATTTT. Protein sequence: CASSSDNQPQHF.

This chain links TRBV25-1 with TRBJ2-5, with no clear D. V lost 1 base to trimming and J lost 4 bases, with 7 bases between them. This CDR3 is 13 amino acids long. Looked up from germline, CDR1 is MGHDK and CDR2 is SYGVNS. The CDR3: CASSESLRETQYF. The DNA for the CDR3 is TGTGCCAGCAGTGAATCGCTTAGAGAGACCCAGTACTTC.

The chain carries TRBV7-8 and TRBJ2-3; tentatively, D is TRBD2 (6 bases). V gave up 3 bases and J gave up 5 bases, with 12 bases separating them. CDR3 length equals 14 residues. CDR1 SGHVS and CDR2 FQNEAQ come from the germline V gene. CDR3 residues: CASSFGGDRDTQYF. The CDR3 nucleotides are TGTGCCAGCAGCTTCGGAGGGGATAGAGATACGCAGTATTTT.

As DNA, the CDR3 is TGTGCCAGCAGCTTGGCCGGGGATAGCACAGATACGCAGTATTTT. Translated, it gives CASSLAGDSTDTQYF. The rearrangement uses TRBV5-5 and TRBJ2-3; a possible D gene is TRBD2 (5 bases). The CDR3 has 15 amino acids. Germline assignment: CDR1 SGHKS and CDR2 YYEKEE (reference sequence). Trimming removed 0 bases at V and 0 bases at J, with 8 bases between.

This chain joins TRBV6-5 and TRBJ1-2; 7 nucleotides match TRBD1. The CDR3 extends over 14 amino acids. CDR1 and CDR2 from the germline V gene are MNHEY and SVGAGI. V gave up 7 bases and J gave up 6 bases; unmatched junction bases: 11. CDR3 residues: CASMQVQGTDGYTF. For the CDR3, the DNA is TGTGCCAGCATGCAAGTTCAAGGGACAGATGGCTACACCTTC.

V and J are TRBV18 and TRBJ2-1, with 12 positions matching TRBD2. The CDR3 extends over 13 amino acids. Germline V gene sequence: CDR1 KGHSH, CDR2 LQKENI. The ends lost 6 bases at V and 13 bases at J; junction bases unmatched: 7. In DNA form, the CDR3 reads TGTGCCAGCTCCGGACTAGCGGGGTCCGACCAGTTCTTC. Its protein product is CASSGLAGSDQFF.